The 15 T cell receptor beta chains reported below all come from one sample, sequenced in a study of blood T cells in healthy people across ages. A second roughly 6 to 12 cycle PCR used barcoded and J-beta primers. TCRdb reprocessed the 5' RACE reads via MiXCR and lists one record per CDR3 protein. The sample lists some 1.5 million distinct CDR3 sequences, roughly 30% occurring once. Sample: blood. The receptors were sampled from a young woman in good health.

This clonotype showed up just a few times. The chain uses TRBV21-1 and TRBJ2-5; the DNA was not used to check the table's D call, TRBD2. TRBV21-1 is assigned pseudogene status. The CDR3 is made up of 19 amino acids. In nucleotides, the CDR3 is TGTGCCAGCAGCGGACGCGGTTACTCCCTTAAACCGTACCAAGAGACCCAGTACTTC. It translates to CASSGRGYSLKPYQETQYF.

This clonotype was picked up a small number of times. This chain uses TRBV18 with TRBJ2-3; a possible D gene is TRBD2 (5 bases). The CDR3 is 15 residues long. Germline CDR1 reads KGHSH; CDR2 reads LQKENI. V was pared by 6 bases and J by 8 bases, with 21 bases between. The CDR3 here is CASSQLVGGPATQYF. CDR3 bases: TGTGCCAGCTCTCAACTAGTAGGAGGTCCAGCTACGCAGTATTTT.

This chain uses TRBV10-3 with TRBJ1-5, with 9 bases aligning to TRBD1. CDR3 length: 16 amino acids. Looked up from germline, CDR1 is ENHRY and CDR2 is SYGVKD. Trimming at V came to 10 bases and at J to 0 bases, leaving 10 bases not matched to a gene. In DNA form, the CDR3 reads TGTGCCACTACTCCGGGACAGGGAGGTAGCAATCAGCCCCAGCATTTT. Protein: CATTPGQGGSNQPQHF.

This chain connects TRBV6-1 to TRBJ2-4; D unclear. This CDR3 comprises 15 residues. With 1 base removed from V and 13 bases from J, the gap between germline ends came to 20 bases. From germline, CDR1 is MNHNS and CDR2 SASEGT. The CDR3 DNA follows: TGTGCCAGCAGTGAAGGGGCAGTCCCTTACAATGAGCAGTACTTC. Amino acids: CASSEGAVPYNEQYF.

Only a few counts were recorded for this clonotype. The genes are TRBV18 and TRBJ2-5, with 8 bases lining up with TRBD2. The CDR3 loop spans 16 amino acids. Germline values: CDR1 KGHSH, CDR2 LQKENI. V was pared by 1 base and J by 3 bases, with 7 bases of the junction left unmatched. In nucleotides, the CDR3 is TGTGCCAGCTCACCACTGCCAGCGGGAGTGGAAGAGACCCAGTACTTC. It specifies CASSPLPAGVEETQYF.

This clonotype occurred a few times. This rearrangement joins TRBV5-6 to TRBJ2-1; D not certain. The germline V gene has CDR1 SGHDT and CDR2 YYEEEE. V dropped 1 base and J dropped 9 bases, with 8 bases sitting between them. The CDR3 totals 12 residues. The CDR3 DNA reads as TGTGCCAGCAGCTTGACAGTCAGTGAGCAGTTCTTC. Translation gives CASSLTVSEQFF.

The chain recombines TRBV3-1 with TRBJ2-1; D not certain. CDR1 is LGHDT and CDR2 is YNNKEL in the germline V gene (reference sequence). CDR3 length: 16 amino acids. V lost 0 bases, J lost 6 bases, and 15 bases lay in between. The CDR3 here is CASSQEAAFTFNEQFF. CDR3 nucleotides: TGTGCCAGCAGCCAAGAGGCGGCATTCACTTTCAATGAGCAGTTCTTC.

The CDR3 here is CASSLSLGTGEAFF. The DNA for the CDR3 is TGTGCCAGCAGCTTATCTCTGGGGACAGGGGAAGCTTTCTTT. The V and J genes are TRBV7-2 and TRBJ1-1, with TRBD1 matching 9 bases. J lost 8 bases, V lost 2 bases, and 6 bases had no gene match. This CDR3 has 14 residues. The germline CDR1 and CDR2 sequences are SGHTA and FQGNSA.

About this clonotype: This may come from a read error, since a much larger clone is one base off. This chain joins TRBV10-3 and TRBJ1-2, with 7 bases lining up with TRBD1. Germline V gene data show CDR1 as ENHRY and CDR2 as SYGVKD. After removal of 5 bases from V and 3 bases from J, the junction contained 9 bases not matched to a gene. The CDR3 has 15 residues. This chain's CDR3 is CAISLTLGTDYGYTF. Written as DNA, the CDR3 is TGTGCCATCAGTCTAACCCTCGGGACAGACTATGGCTACACCTTC.

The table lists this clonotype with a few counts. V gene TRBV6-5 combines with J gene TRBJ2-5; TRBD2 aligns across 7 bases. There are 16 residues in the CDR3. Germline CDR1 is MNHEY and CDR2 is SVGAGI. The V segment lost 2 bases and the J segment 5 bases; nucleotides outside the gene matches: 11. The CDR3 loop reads CASSYVPGGNSETQYF. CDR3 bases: TGTGCCAGCAGTTACGTCCCGGGGGGAAATTCGGAGACCCAGTACTTC.

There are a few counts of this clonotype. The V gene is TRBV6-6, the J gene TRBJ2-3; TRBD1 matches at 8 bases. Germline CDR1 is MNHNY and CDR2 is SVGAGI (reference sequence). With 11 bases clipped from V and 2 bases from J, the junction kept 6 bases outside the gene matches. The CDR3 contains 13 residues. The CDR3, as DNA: TGTGCCGCCAACAGGGGGAACACAGATACGCAGTATTTT. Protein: CAANRGNTDTQYF.

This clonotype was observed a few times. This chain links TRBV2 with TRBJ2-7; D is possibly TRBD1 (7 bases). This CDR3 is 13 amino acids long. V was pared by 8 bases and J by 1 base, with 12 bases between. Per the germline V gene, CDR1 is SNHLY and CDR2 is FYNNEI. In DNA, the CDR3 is TGTGCCAGCTGGGGGGACAGTTCCTACGAGCAGTACTTC. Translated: CASWGDSSYEQYF.

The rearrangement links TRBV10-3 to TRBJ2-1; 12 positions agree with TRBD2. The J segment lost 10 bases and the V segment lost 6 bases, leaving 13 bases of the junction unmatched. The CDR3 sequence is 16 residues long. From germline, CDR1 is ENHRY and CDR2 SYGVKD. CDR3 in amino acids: CAIREASGRAVYEQFF. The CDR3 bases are TGTGCCATCAGGGAGGCTAGCGGGAGGGCGGTATACGAGCAGTTCTTC.

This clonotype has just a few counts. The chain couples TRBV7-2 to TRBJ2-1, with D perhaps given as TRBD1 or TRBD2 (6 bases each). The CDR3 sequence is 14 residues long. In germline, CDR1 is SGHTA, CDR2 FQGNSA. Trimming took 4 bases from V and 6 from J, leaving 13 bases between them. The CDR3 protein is CASSYGGGANEQFF. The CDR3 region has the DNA TGTGCCAGCAGCTACGGGGGCGGGGCCAATGAGCAGTTCTTC. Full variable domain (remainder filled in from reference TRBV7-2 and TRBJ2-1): GAGVSQSPSNKVTEKGKDVELRCDPISGHTALYWYRQSLGQGLEFLIYFQGNSAPDKSGLPSDRFSAERTGGSVSTLTIQRTQQEDSAVYLCASSYGGGANEQFFGPGTRLTVL.

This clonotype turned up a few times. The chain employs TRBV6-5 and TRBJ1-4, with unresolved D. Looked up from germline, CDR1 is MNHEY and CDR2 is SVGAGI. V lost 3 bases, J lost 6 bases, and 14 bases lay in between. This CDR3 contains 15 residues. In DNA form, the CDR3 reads TGTGCCAGCAGTTATTCCGGGCAGTCTTATGAAAAACTGTTTTTT. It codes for CASSYSGQSYEKLFF.